The source of this TCR beta chain is a study of OX40 agonist ivuxolimab in advanced cancers. Study information: In this trial design, patients received ivuxolimab intravenously at 0.01 to 10 mg/kg every 2 weeks.

Autoimmune disease history or systemic immunosuppression disqualified patients. Here immunoSEQ multiplex PCR was the method, and the copy in TCRdb shows in-frame clones only, minus some. This table holds approximately 60,000 clones, roughly 84% found once. CDR3 length equals 13 residues. V lost 6 bases and J lost 1, with 10 bases in between. Per germline, CDR1 SGHRS and CDR2 YFSETQ. This clone occurred a few times. The origin of this receptor is an adult with an advanced solid tumor such as melanoma, head and neck, liver or kidney cancer. The specimen comprised CD4+ or CD8+ T cells sorted from blood, sampled in a trial of the OX40 agonist ivuxolimab. This rearrangement joins TRBV5-1 to TRBJ1-1; maybe TRBD1 (5 bases). CDR3 nucleotide sequence: TGCGCCAGCAAGGGGTTCCCGAACACTGAAGCTTTCTTT. Amino acid sequence: CASKGFPNTEAFF.